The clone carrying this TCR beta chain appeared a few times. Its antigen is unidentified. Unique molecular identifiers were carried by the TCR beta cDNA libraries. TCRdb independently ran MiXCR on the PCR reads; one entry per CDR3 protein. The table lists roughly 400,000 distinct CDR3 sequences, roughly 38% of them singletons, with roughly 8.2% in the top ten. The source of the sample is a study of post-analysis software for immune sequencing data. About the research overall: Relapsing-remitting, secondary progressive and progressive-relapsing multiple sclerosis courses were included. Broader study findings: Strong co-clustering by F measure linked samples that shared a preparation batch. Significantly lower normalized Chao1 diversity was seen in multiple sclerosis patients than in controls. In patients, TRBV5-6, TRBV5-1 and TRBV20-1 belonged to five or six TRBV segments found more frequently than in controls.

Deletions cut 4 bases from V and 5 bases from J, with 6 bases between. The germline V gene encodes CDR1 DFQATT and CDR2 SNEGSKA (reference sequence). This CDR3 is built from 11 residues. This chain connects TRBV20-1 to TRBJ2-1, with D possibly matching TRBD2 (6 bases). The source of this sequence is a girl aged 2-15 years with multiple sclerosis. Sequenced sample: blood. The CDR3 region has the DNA TGCAGTGCTACGGGGGACAATGAGCAGTTCTTC. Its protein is CSATGDNEQFF.